This T cell receptor (beta chain) came from a study of blood T cell repertoires in COVID-19. Study-level background: From the United States, Italy and Spain came samples of acute and convalescent COVID-19. From T cells, B-cell-depleted T cells, or PBMCs came the material, which was cDNA or gDNA.

V was trimmed by 8 bases and J by 5 bases, leaving 12 bases between them. Germline loops: CDR1 LGHDT, CDR2 YNNKEL (reference sequence). The CDR3 is 12 residues long. As originally analysed: Quantification of nucleated cells was approximated via reference gene primer amplification. Here immunoSEQ multiplex PCR was the method, and the copy in TCRdb shows in-frame clones only, minus some. The D gene and trimming were derived from the DNA, and the V and J assignments and clone size from that table. The data hold some 150,000 clones, with about 85% observed a single time. The rearrangement links TRBV3-1 (or the pseudogene TRBV3-2) to TRBJ1-2; D is unclear. The receptor comes from a middle-aged woman with active or convalescent COVID-19. The source material was peripheral blood. The DNA of the CDR3 is TGTGCCAGCGCGGCGGGGAGTTATGGCTACACCTTC. Its protein is CASAAGSYGYTF.